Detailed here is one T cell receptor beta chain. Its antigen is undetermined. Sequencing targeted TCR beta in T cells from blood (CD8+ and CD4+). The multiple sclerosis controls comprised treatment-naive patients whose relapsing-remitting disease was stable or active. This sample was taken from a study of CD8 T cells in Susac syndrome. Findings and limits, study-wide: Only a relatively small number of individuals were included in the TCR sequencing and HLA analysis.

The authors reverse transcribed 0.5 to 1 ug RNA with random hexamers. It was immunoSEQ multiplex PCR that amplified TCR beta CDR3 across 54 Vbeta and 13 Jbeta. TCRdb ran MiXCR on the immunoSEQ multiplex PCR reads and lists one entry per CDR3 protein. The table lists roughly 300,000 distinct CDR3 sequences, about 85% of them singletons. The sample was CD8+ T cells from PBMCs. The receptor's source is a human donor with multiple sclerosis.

CDR3 sequence reads: CSARAASGRKGDEQFF. DNA for the CDR3: TGCAGTGCTAGAGCCGCTAGCGGGAGAAAGGGGGATGAGCAGTTCTTC. The rearrangement links TRBV20-1 to TRBJ2-1, with 10 bases identical to TRBD2. V shed 1 base and J 8 bases; nucleotides not matched to a gene: 11. There are 16 residues in the CDR3. In germline, CDR1 is DFQATT, CDR2 SNEGSKA (reference sequence).